The clone carrying this TCR beta chain was counted only a few times. Its antigen is unidentified. This sample is drawn from a study of OX40 agonist ivuxolimab in advanced cancers. For the study at large: Ivuxolimab, an agonist antibody against OX40 (CD134), was given to patients. Ivuxolimab, which patients received intravenously every 2 weeks, was dosed at 0.01 to 10 mg/kg. General study results and limits: There were, on average, more expanded clones in CD8+ T cells than in CD4+.

Clones were sequenced by immunoSEQ multiplex PCR, and TCRdb holds only the in-frame ones, with some missing. The sample has 60,000 or so clones, around 90% seen once. Samples were taken at baseline and on day 1 of cycles 4 and 7. CDR3 length: 15 residues. The V gene end was trimmed by 4 bases and the J gene end by 2 bases; junction bases not matched to a gene: 2. Germline V gene data show CDR1 as SGHRS and CDR2 as YFSETQ. This specimen consisted of CD4+ or CD8+ T cells sorted from blood, obtained in a trial of the OX40 agonist ivuxolimab. The sequence was obtained from an adult with an advanced solid tumor such as melanoma, head and neck, liver or kidney cancer. The chain employs TRBV5-1 and TRBJ2-7; 14 bases line up with TRBD2. Here the CDR3 reads CASSKGLAGAYEQYF. The CDR3 DNA reads as TGCGCCAGCAGCAAGGGACTAGCGGGAGCCTACGAGCAGTACTTC.